Each of the 10 T cell receptor beta chains below was sequenced from the same sample in a study of T-cell memory formation after mild COVID-19. A single record per CDR3 protein comes from TCRdb applying MiXCR to the 5' RACE reads. The sample records tens of thousands of distinct CDR3 sequences, about 6.8% being singletons. Sequencing was carried out using PBMCs or a T cell subset sorted from them (not recorded which). These receptors were collected from an adult who had mild COVID-19 (a few samples of this study predate the infection). Cell type and time point are not known.

This clonotype was recorded a few times. The rearrangement joins TRBV18 to TRBJ1-1; TRBD1 might be the D (6 bases). Germline CDR1 and CDR2: KGHSH and LQKENI. Trimming took off 3 bases at V and 7 bases at J, with 12 bases between the two ends. The CDR3 is 13 amino acids. CDR3 loop: CASSPRGAGEAFF. DNA for the CDR3: TGTGCCAGCTCACCCCGGGGGGCGGGTGAAGCTTTCTTT.

This clonotype was observed many times. The chain employs TRBV5-5 and TRBJ1-1; D perhaps matches TRBD1 (5 bases). Germline lookup yields CDR1 SGHKS and CDR2 YYEKEE (reference sequence). This CDR3 has 14 amino acids. V lost 2 bases and J 0 bases, leaving 8 bases between the germline ends. This CDR3 reads CASSFGTVNTEAFF. For the CDR3, the DNA is TGTGCCAGCAGCTTCGGGACGGTGAACACTGAAGCTTTCTTT. Based on the CDR3 plus reference TRBV5-5 and TRBJ1-1, the full variable domain is DAGVTQSPTHLIKTRGQQVTLRCSPISGHKSVSWYQQVLGQGPQFIFQYYEKEERGRGNFPDRFSARQFPNYSSELNVNALLLGDSALYLCASSFGTVNTEAFFGQGTRLTVV.

This clonotype was seen ten or more times. The V gene is TRBV27, the J gene TRBJ2-1; the D call may be TRBD1 or TRBD2 (5 bases each). The CDR3 sequence is 14 residues long. From germline, CDR1 is MNHEY and CDR2 SMNVEV (reference sequence). The V end was cut by 5 bases, the J end by 0 bases, with 8 bases between. The CDR3 sequence is CASSKGSSYNEQFF. The CDR3 DNA is TGTGCCAGCAGTAAGGGGAGCTCCTACAATGAGCAGTTCTTC.

The CDR3 spells CASSFQGPVTDTQYF. CDR3 in DNA: TGTGCCAGCAGCTTCCAGGGACCGGTCACAGATACGCAGTATTTT. This chain connects TRBV5-6 to TRBJ2-3; D assignment may be TRBD1 or TRBD2 (5 bases each). The CDR3 is 15 residues long. Germline CDR1 SGHDT, CDR2 YYEEEE. Trimming took 2 bases from V and 2 from J, leaving 12 bases between them.

This clonotype was seen only a few times. Written as DNA, the CDR3 is TGTGCCAGCAGCGTATGGGAGGGCACTGAAGCTTTCTTT. The encoded protein is CASSVWEGTEAFF. This sequence joins TRBV9 and TRBJ1-1; D is undetermined. CDR3 size: 13 residues. Trimming took 1 base from V and 4 from J, leaving 8 bases between them. Germline CDR1 SGDLS, CDR2 YYNGEE.

Many counts were recorded for this clonotype. The chain links TRBV6-2 or TRBV6-3 to TRBJ2-7; unclear D gene. Germline CDR1 is MNHEY and CDR2 is SVGEGT. The CDR3 covers 13 residues. The germline V and J ends were trimmed by 2 bases and 3 bases, with 8 bases remaining between them. CDR3 amino acids: CASSYETFYEQYF. CDR3 DNA sequence: TGTGCCAGCAGTTACGAGACCTTCTACGAGCAGTACTTC.

This clonotype occurred many times. The chain carries TRBV7-3 and TRBJ2-1, with 8 bases fitting TRBD1. Unmatched junction bases numbered 0, after V lost 5 bases and J lost 9 bases. CDR3 size: 11 residues. Germline values: CDR1 SGHTA, CDR2 FQGTGA. CDR3 amino acids: CASSQGAEQFF. The CDR3 bases are TGTGCCAGCAGCCAGGGGGCTGAGCAGTTCTTC.

This clonotype was seen only a few times. The CDR3 DNA sequence: TGCAGTGGTAAAAGCGGCCCTAGCACAGATACGCAGTATTTT. Its translation: CSGKSGPSTDTQYF. The V call is TRBV20-1, the J call TRBJ2-3; a weak D match, TRBD2 (5 bases). CDR3 length: 14 amino acids. V lost 7 bases and J lost 0, with 14 bases in between. From germline, CDR1 is DFQATT and CDR2 SNEGSKA (reference sequence).

V is TRBV19 and J is TRBJ1-2; the D gene is possibly TRBD1 (6 bases). V lost 5 bases and J lost 2, with 12 bases in between. This CDR3 is built from 14 residues. Germline values: CDR1 LNHDA, CDR2 SQIVND (reference sequence). The DNA of the CDR3 is TGTGCCAGTAGTTGGGGGCTTGGGAACTATGGCTACACCTTC. It specifies CASSWGLGNYGYTF.

This chain connects TRBV12-3 or TRBV12-4 to TRBJ1-1; D gene ambiguous. The CDR3 totals 13 residues. Trimming left V 4 bases short and J 4 bases short, with 10 bases between. The CDR3 loop is CASSSLGPTEAFF. The CDR3 nucleotides read TGTGCCAGCAGTTCTCTTGGACCCACTGAAGCTTTCTTT.